The clone carrying this T cell receptor beta chain was counted a few times. The sample is drawn from a study of TIL therapy for anti-PD-1-resistant metastatic lung cancer. Time point here: pre-treatment sample, taken before nivolumab and TIL therapy. The tumor samples were excised metastases, mostly pleural nodules or supraclavicular lymph nodes. The immunoSEQ assay was v3. The protocol was immunoSEQ multiplex PCR, while the TCRdb copy is restricted to in-frame clones and leaves out a portion. The data contain roughly 10,000 clones, about 60% of them seen just once; the ten biggest clones take up 10% to 15%. V lost 8 bases to trimming and J lost 3 bases, with 10 bases between them. The CDR3 is 12 residues long. Germline V gene data show CDR1 as MNHEY and CDR2 as SVGAGI.

Material: tumor tissue, obtained at baseline. This sequence joins TRBV6-5 and TRBJ1-1; D gene unclear. The TCR was taken from a person aged 25-79 years with non-small cell lung cancer. DNA of the CDR3: TGTGCCAGCGGCCGGGGATACACTGAAGCTTTCTTT. It is translated as CASGRGYTEAFF.